A single sample gave rise to the 28 T cell receptor beta chains below, sequenced in a study of T cells in Graves' hyperthyroidism and ophthalmopathy. RNA transcripts provided the source from which TCR beta CDR3 regions were amplified. When the TCR CDR3 underwent first-round RT-PCR, the HTBI primer set was used. MiXCR, applied by TCRdb to the multiplex PCR reads, yields one record per CDR3 protein. The sample gives hundreds of thousands of distinct CDR3 sequences, about 14% of which show up once; more than 8.5% is in the top ten. The specimen sequenced was blood. These receptors came from a woman aged 18-30 years with Graves' hyperthyroidism.

This clonotype was seen only a few times. The CDR3, as DNA: TGTGCCAGCAGTTTATTCAATTGGGGGCAGTTCTTC. It translates to CASSLFNWGQFF. The rearrangement links TRBV28 to TRBJ2-1; the D is unclear. Between the trimmed V and J ends, which lost 1 base and 12 bases, there was a span of 10 bases. This CDR3 has 12 residues. The germline gives CDR1 MDHEN, CDR2 SYDVKM.

The table lists this clonotype with many counts. V gene TRBV20-1 combines with J gene TRBJ1-1; tentative D call: TRBD1 (5 bases). Trimming shortened V by 0 bases and J by 0 bases, and 8 bases separated the two germline ends. The CDR3 runs to 14 residues. CDR1 and CDR2 from the germline V gene are DFQATT and SNEGSKA (reference sequence). The DNA for the CDR3 is TGCAGTGCTAGAGAACGGGGGATGAACACTGAAGCTTTCTTT. Residues: CSARERGMNTEAFF.

This sequence joins TRBV27 and TRBJ2-7, with a possible D match to TRBD2 (6 bases). V was cut by 2 bases and J by 5 bases, with 19 bases left in between. There are 16 residues in the CDR3. CDR1 and CDR2 (germline): MNHEY, SMNVEV (reference sequence). DNA for the CDR3: TGTGCCAGCAGTTTAACGATCACTAGCCGATCCCACGAGCAGTACTTC. It specifies CASSLTITSRSHEQYF.

This clonotype occurred a few times. The chain recombines TRBV29-1 with TRBJ1-1; 8 nucleotides match TRBD1. The germline V gene encodes CDR1 SQVTM and CDR2 ANQGSEA. This CDR3 spans 12 amino acids. The V and J ends lost 3 bases and 6 bases, in that order; junction bases with no gene match: 3. CDR3 sequence reads: CSVDQDRAEAFF. The CDR3 DNA sequence: TGCAGCGTTGACCAGGACAGGGCTGAAGCTTTCTTT.

This clonotype has only a few counts. The chain combines TRBV9 with TRBJ1-3; the D gene is possibly TRBD1 (6 bases). The CDR3 consists of 12 residues. Germline CDR1 reads SGDLS; CDR2 reads YYNGEE. V shed 3 bases and J shed 10 bases, with 11 bases lying between them. CDR3 sequence reads: CASSGQDGTIYF. As DNA, the CDR3 is TGTGCCAGCAGCGGACAGGATGGAACCATATATTTT.

Worth noting for this clonotype: This may arise from a read error, as a much more abundant clone is one base away. The rearrangement links TRBV2 to TRBJ1-4; 8 bases match TRBD1. J lost 8 bases, V lost 5 bases, and 7 bases had no gene match. Germline lookup yields CDR1 SNHLY and CDR2 FYNNEI. The CDR3 totals 14 residues. CDR3 loop: CASSTRGPGEKLFF. CDR3 nucleotide sequence: TGTGCCAGCAGTACCAGGGGGCCTGGGGAAAAACTGTTTTTT.

This clonotype appeared many times. CDR3 amino acids: CASGQNGGFYGYTF. Here the CDR3 DNA reads TGTGCCAGCGGGCAGAACGGGGGTTTCTATGGCTACACCTTC. The gene calls are TRBV12-3 or TRBV12-4 and TRBJ1-2, with D perhaps TRBD1 (5 bases). Trimming left V 8 bases short and J 4 bases short, with 17 bases between. The CDR3 runs 14 residues.

The J gene is TRBJ1-2, the V gene TRBV20-1, with D possibly matching TRBD1 (6 bases). The CDR3 sequence is 13 residues long. V was clipped by 5 bases and J by 3 bases, with 13 bases between them. The germline gives CDR1 DFQATT, CDR2 SNEGSKA (reference sequence). CDR3 loop: CSAQGNRDYGYTF. The CDR3 DNA is TGCAGTGCTCAGGGGAATAGAGACTATGGCTACACCTTC.

This clonotype was detected only a few times. The chain combines TRBV15 with TRBJ2-5; 8 bases map to TRBD2. Germline V gene sequence: CDR1 LNHNV, CDR2 YYDKDF (reference sequence). Germline trimming cut 8 bases from V and 2 bases from J; bases unmatched to any gene: 4. This CDR3 spans 13 amino acids. The CDR3 region is CATREGGQETQYF. CDR3 coding DNA: TGTGCCACCCGGGAGGGGGGGCAAGAGACCCAGTACTTC.

This clonotype was picked up many times. V gene TRBV28 combines with J gene TRBJ1-3; TRBD1 agrees at 11 bases. CDR3 size: 15 residues. Germline CDR1 reads MDHEN; CDR2 reads SYDVKM. The junction had 6 bases not matched to a gene; V was cut back by 8 bases and J by 3 bases. CDR3 sequence reads: CASRGQGDRGNTIYF. The CDR3 bases are TGTGCCAGCCGGGGACAGGGGGATCGTGGAAACACCATATATTTT.

This chain uses TRBV2 with TRBJ1-2; perhaps TRBD1 as D (5 bases). The CDR3 is 14 residues long. Trimming left V 4 bases short and J 6 bases short, with 15 bases between. CDR1 and CDR2 (germline): SNHLY, FYNNEI. The DNA for the CDR3 is TGTGCCAGCAGTGTCTTAGAGGGGACTGATGGCTACACCTTC. Translation: CASSVLEGTDGYTF. Supplemented by reference TRBV2 and TRBJ1-2, the full variable domain reads EPEVTQTPSHQVTQMGQEVILRCVPISNHLYFYWYRQILGQKVEFLVSFYNNEISEKSEIFDDQFSVERPDGSNFTLKIRSTKLEDSAMYFCASSVLEGTDGYTFGSGTRLTVV.

V is TRBV7-2 and J is TRBJ1-5, with TRBD1 matching over 7 bases. V trimming: 5 bases; J trimming: 3 bases; junction bases outside the gene matches: 16. This CDR3 is 18 amino acids long. CDR1 and CDR2 (germline): SGHTA, FQGNSA. The CDR3 DNA sequence: TGTGCCAGCAGCCCCCAGCCCGGGACAGTCTCCCCCAATCAGCCCCAGCATTTT. Translated: CASSPQPGTVSPNQPQHF.

In this sample, this clonotype turned up many times. The chain uses TRBV12-3 or TRBV12-4 and TRBJ1-1; D may be TRBD1 (6 bases). V gave up 5 bases and J gave up 4 bases, with 8 bases separating them. The CDR3 loop spans 12 amino acids. CDR3 coding DNA: TGTGCCAGCAGTCGGACAGCCACTGAAGCTTTCTTT. It codes for CASSRTATEAFF.

The chain carries TRBV20-1 and TRBJ1-2; TRBD1 might be the D (6 bases). This CDR3 spans 11 amino acids. CDR1 is DFQATT, CDR2 SNEGSKA, per germline (reference sequence). This CDR3 reads CSAYRVDGYTF. As DNA, the CDR3 is TGCAGCGCTTACAGGGTGGATGGCTACACCTTC.

This chain uses TRBV20-1 with TRBJ1-1; D is unclear. V lost 0 bases, J lost 2 bases, and 7 bases lay in between. This CDR3 spans 13 amino acids. CDR1 and CDR2 from the germline V gene are DFQATT and SNEGSKA (reference sequence). CDR3 loop: CSAREPLNTEAFF. CDR3 bases: TGCAGTGCTAGAGAGCCTCTAAACACTGAAGCTTTCTTT.

This clonotype was seen many times. The chain joins TRBV20-1 to TRBJ1-1; D is perhaps TRBD1 (6 bases). Germline CDR1 is DFQATT and CDR2 is SNEGSKA (reference sequence). The V gene lost 6 bases and the J gene lost 7 bases, with 15 bases spanning the gap. The length of the CDR3 is 12 residues. DNA for the CDR3: TGCAGTGCGCTGCAGGGGTTACGTGAAGCTTTCTTT. Translated, it gives CSALQGLREAFF.

At least ten counts were recorded for this clonotype. This chain uses TRBV6-1 with TRBJ2-2; 7 bases align to TRBD1. This CDR3 has 15 amino acids. Unmatched junction bases numbered 5, after V lost 6 bases and J lost 1 base. Germline lookup yields CDR1 MNHNS and CDR2 SASEGT. CDR3 region: CASRPRQGNTGELFF. The CDR3 DNA sequence: TGTGCCAGCAGGCCCAGACAGGGGAACACCGGGGAGCTGTTTTTT.

The V call is TRBV2, the J call TRBJ1-6; TRBD1 is a possible D gene (5 bases). Trimming stripped 6 bases from V and 12 bases from J, with 18 bases between. Germline V gives CDR1 SNHLY, CDR2 FYNNEI. CDR3 length: 14 amino acids. CDR3 in DNA: TGTGCCAGCAGGGAAAGCGACAGAGTTGGACCCCTCCACTTT. Protein product: CASRESDRVGPLHF.

Ten or more counts support this clonotype. This sequence joins TRBV2 and TRBJ1-1, with a possible D match to TRBD1 (6 bases). The germline V gene encodes CDR1 SNHLY and CDR2 FYNNEI. This CDR3 contains 14 residues. V lost 6 bases and J 0 bases, leaving 11 bases between the germline ends. The CDR3, as DNA: TGTGCCAGCAGATATGACAGGATGAACACTGAAGCTTTCTTT. This sequence encodes CASRYDRMNTEAFF.

There are a few counts of this clonotype. The rearrangement links TRBV4-1 to TRBJ2-7; 15 bases line up with TRBD2. V lost 4 bases, J lost 1 base, and 5 bases stayed unmatched. CDR3 length equals 17 residues. Germline V CDR1 and CDR2: MGHRA, YSYEKL. CDR3 nucleotide sequence: TGCGCCAGCAGCCTCGGGACTAGCGGGAGGATGTCCTACGAGCAGTACTTC. Residues: CASSLGTSGRMSYEQYF.

At least ten counts were recorded for this clonotype. This chain joins TRBV7-9 and TRBJ2-5; TRBD2 matches at 7 bases. Germline V gives CDR1 SEHNR, CDR2 FQNEAQ (reference sequence). The CDR3 totals 16 residues. V was pared by 1 base and J by 6 bases, with 11 bases of the junction left unmatched. The CDR3 bases are TGTGCCAGCAGCTTAGGGACTAGAGGGGAAGGAAAGACCCAGTACTTC. This translates into CASSLGTRGEGKTQYF.

The rearrangement links TRBV18 to TRBJ1-2; 7 bases line up with TRBD1. There are 15 residues in the CDR3. The germline V gene encodes CDR1 KGHSH and CDR2 LQKENI. With V trimmed by 4 bases and J by 0 bases, 5 bases remained unmatched. CDR3 nucleotide sequence: TGTGCCAGCTCACAGGGACAGTCATCTAACTATGGCTACACCTTC. It encodes CASSQGQSSNYGYTF.

This clonotype was observed a handful of times. The V call is TRBV27, the J call TRBJ2-3; 12 bases are shared with TRBD2. This CDR3 is built from 18 residues. The germline CDR1 and CDR2 sequences are MNHEY and SMNVEV (reference sequence). V shed 1 base and J 1 base; nucleotides not matched to a gene: 6. CDR3 nucleotide sequence: TGTGCCAGCAGTTTATGGGCTAGCGGGAGGGCGGGCACAGATACGCAGTATTTT. Translating gives CASSLWASGRAGTDTQYF.

In the case of this clonotype: Germline is not matched at one junction end, which may reflect a read error. V is TRBV2 and J is TRBJ2-1; 11 positions match TRBD2. CDR3 length: 17 amino acids. Germline lookup yields CDR1 SNHLY and CDR2 FYNNEI. The CDR3 protein is CASSESTSGSRGDEQLF. CDR3 nucleotides: TGTGCCAGCAGTGAAAGTACTAGCGGGAGCCGGGGCGATGAGCAGCTCTTC.

J is TRBJ1-1 and V is TRBV28, with D tentatively TRBD1 (6 bases). Germline CDR1 reads MDHEN; CDR2 reads SYDVKM. The V end lost 6 bases, the J end lost 4 bases, and 21 bases lay between the germline ends. The CDR3 is 16 residues long. In nucleotides, the CDR3 is TGTGCCAGCAGCCTAGGGGGGTTTTCGGTGGGCACTGAAGCTTTCTTT. It codes for CASSLGGFSVGTEAFF.

The CDR3 is CSARDEGPQHF. CDR3 nucleotides: TGCAGTGCTAGAGATGAGGGGCCCCAGCATTTT. J is TRBJ1-5 and V is TRBV20-1; D gene uncertain. V lost 0 bases, J lost 9 bases, and 6 bases lay in between. Germline CDR1 and CDR2: DFQATT and SNEGSKA (reference sequence). The CDR3 contains 11 residues.

This clonotype was seen repeatedly, ten times or more. This sequence joins TRBV30 and TRBJ1-2; 9 bases align to TRBD1. The CDR3 has 15 residues. From germline, CDR1 is GTSNPN and CDR2 SVGIG (reference sequence). J lost 1 base, V lost 1 base, and 4 bases had no gene match. CDR3 bases: TGTGCCTGGAGTGGGGACAGGGACATTAACTATGGCTACACCTTC. Protein: CAWSGDRDINYGYTF.

This clonotype has just a few counts. The chain joins TRBV29-1 to TRBJ2-2; a possible D gene is TRBD2 (5 bases). The V gene lost 6 bases and the J gene lost 0 bases, with 17 bases spanning the gap. Germline CDR1 reads SQVTM; CDR2 reads ANQGSEA. This CDR3 spans 16 amino acids. This chain's CDR3 is CSVTTSSGANTGELFF. DNA for the CDR3: TGCAGCGTCACCACTAGTTCCGGGGCGAACACCGGGGAGCTGTTTTTT.